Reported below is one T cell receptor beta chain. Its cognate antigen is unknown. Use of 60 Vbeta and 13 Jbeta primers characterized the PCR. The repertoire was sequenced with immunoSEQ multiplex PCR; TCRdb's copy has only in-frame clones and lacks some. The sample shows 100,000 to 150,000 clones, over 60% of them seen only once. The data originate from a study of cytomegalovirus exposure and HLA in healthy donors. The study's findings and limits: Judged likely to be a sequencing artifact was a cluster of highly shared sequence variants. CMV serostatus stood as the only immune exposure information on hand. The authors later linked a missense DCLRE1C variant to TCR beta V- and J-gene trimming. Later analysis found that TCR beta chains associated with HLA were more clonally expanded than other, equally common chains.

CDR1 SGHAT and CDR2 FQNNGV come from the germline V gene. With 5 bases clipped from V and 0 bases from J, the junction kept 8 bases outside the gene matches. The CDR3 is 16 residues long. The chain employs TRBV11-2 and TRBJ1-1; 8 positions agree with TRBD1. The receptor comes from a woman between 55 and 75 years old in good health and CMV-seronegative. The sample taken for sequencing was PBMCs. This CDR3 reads CASSKTGGNMNTEAFF. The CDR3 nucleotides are TGTGCCAGCAGCAAAACAGGGGGGAACATGAACACTGAAGCTTTCTTT.